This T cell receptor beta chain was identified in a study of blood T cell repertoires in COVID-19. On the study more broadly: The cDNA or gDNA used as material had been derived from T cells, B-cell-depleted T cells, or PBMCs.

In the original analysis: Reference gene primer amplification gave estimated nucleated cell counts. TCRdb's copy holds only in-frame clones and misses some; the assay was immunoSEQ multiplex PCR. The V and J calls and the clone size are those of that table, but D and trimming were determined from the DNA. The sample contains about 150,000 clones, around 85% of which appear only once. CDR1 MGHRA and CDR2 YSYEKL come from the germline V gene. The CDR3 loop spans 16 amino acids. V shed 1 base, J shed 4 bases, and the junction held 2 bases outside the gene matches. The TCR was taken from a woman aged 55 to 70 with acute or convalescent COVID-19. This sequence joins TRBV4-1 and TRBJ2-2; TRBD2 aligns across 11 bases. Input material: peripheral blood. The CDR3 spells CASSQGTSGLTGELFF. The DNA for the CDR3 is TGCGCCAGCAGCCAAGGGACTAGCGGGCTCACCGGGGAGCTGTTTTTT.